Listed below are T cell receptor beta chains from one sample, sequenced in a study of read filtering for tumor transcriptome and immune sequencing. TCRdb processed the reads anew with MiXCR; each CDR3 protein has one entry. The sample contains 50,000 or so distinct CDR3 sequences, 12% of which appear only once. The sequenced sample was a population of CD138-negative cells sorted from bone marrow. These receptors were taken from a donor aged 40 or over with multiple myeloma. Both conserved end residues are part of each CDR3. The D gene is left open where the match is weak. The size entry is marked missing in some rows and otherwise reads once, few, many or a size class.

cdr3_nt: TGCGCCAGCAGCGGGGGGCACTCTACCTACGAGCAGTACTTC
cdr3_aa: CASSGGHSTYEQYF
clone_size: many
v_call: TRBV5-1
d_call: -
j_call: TRBJ2-7

cdr3_nt: TGCAGTGCCGTAGCGGGGGGGTACCAAGAGACCCAGTACTTC
cdr3_aa: CSAVAGGYQETQYF
clone_size: few
v_call: TRBV20-1
d_call: TRBD2
j_call: TRBJ2-5

cdr3_nt: TGTGCCAGCGTCGGGACAAACAATGAGCAGTTCTTC
cdr3_aa: CASVGTNNEQFF
clone_size: many
v_call: TRBV28
d_call: -
j_call: TRBJ2-1

cdr3_nt: TGCAGTGCTAGAGACGCGAGGACTCCAGGACCCTACGAGCAGTACTTC
cdr3_aa: CSARDARTPGPYEQYF
clone_size: medium-sized
v_call: TRBV20-1
d_call: -
j_call: TRBJ2-7

cdr3_nt: TGCGCCAGCAGCTTGTTTCTAGCGACCACAGATACGCAGTATTTT
cdr3_aa: CASSLFLATTDTQYF
clone_size: -
v_call: TRBV5-1
d_call: -
j_call: TRBJ2-3

cdr3_nt: TGTGCCAGCAGCTCCCGTGGCGAGCTAAGGTTCGGTGAGCAGTTCTTC
cdr3_aa: CASSSRGELRFGEQFF
clone_size: few
v_call: TRBV7-9
d_call: -
j_call: TRBJ2-1

cdr3_nt: TGCAGTGCTAGAAGGGACACTAACTATGGCTACACCTTC
cdr3_aa: CSARRDTNYGYTF
clone_size: many
v_call: TRBV20-1
d_call: -
j_call: TRBJ1-2

cdr3_nt: TGTGCCAGCAGTCCCTGGGGACAGGGGAGGCCCTACGAGCAGTACTTC
cdr3_aa: CASSPWGQGRPYEQYF
clone_size: many
v_call: TRBV7-9
d_call: TRBD1
j_call: TRBJ2-7

cdr3_nt: TGTGCCAGCAGCTCGACAGGGATCGAGACCCAGTACTTC
cdr3_aa: CASSSTGIETQYF
clone_size: -
v_call: TRBV11-2
d_call: TRBD1
j_call: TRBJ2-5

cdr3_nt: TGCACCTTTTCGGGAAGGGGGCGTGGGTACAATGAGCAGTTCTTC
cdr3_aa: CTFSGRGRGYNEQFF
clone_size: many
v_call: TRBV29-1
d_call: TRBD1
j_call: TRBJ2-1

cdr3_nt: TGTGCCAGCAGCCCCCACGGGACTAGCGGTCCAGATACGCAGTATTTT
cdr3_aa: CASSPHGTSGPDTQYF
clone_size: many
v_call: TRBV11-2
d_call: TRBD2
j_call: TRBJ2-3

cdr3_nt: TGTGCCAGCAGCCCGGACATAGGCAGTCAGCCCCAGCATTTT
cdr3_aa: CASSPDIGSQPQHF
clone_size: many
v_call: TRBV3-1
d_call: -
j_call: TRBJ1-5

cdr3_nt: TGCGCCACCAGTGATTCACAGGACCACAACAATGAGCAGTTCTTC
cdr3_aa: CATSDSQDHNNEQFF
clone_size: -
v_call: TRBV24-1
d_call: -
j_call: TRBJ2-1

cdr3_nt: TGTGCCAGCAGTTACTTCCATACTACAGGAGTGCGACCTGAAGCTTTCTTT
cdr3_aa: CASSYFHTTGVRPEAFF
clone_size: many
v_call: TRBV6-6
d_call: -
j_call: TRBJ1-1

cdr3_nt: TGCGCCAGCAGCTTAGTTCCCGTTTTCGGGGAGCTGTTTTTT
cdr3_aa: CASSLVPVFGELFF
clone_size: -
v_call: TRBV7-8
d_call: -
j_call: TRBJ2-2

cdr3_nt: TGCAGTGCTGGAATGGAGGGAGGGGGCACAGGTACGCAGTATTTC
cdr3_aa: CSAGMEGGGTGTQYF
clone_size: few
v_call: TRBV20-1
d_call: -
j_call: TRBJ2-3

cdr3_nt: TGTGCCAGCAGTTTCGACAGCCTAAATGAAAAACTGTTTTTT
cdr3_aa: CASSFDSLNEKLFF
clone_size: many
v_call: TRBV27
d_call: -
j_call: TRBJ1-4

cdr3_nt: TGTGCCAGCAGCTTGGCAGGGGGCAGAATCTCTGGGGCCAACGTCCTGACTTTC
cdr3_aa: CASSLAGGRISGANVLTF
clone_size: many
v_call: TRBV11-2
d_call: TRBD1
j_call: TRBJ2-6

cdr3_nt: TGCGCCAGCAGCCAAGGCGGGACGGGGCGGGAAAAACTGTTTTTT
cdr3_aa: CASSQGGTGREKLFF
clone_size: many
v_call: TRBV4-1
d_call: -
j_call: TRBJ1-4

cdr3_nt: TGTGCCAGCAGCCTAGGGCGGCAGTACGAGCAGTACTTC
cdr3_aa: CASSLGRQYEQYF
clone_size: many
v_call: TRBV3-1
d_call: -
j_call: TRBJ2-7

cdr3_nt: TGCAGCGTTAACCAACAGGGGAGGAGCGCAACTAATGAAAAACTGTTTTTT
cdr3_aa: CSVNQQGRSATNEKLFF
clone_size: many
v_call: TRBV29-1
d_call: TRBD1
j_call: TRBJ1-4

cdr3_nt: TGTGCCAGCAGTTTAGCGCAGGGGGAATACAATGAGCAGTTCTTC
cdr3_aa: CASSLAQGEYNEQFF
clone_size: -
v_call: TRBV12-3/TRBV12-4
d_call: TRBD1
j_call: TRBJ2-1

cdr3_nt: TGTGCCAGCAGTCCCCTGGCGCAGGGACCCAATCAGCCCCAGCATTTT
cdr3_aa: CASSPLAQGPNQPQHF
clone_size: many
v_call: TRBV6-5
d_call: -
j_call: TRBJ1-5

cdr3_nt: TGCGCCAGCAGTCCACCTCCGCCATACAATGAGCAGTTCTTC
cdr3_aa: CASSPPPPYNEQFF
clone_size: many
v_call: TRBV5-1
d_call: -
j_call: TRBJ2-1

cdr3_nt: TGTGCCAGCAGCCCAGACTGGGCTGCGACCCAGTACTTC
cdr3_aa: CASSPDWAATQYF
clone_size: many
v_call: TRBV7-2
d_call: -
j_call: TRBJ2-5

cdr3_nt: TGTGCCAGTAGGTTACAGGGGAGGGCCGGGGAGCTGTTTTTT
cdr3_aa: CASRLQGRAGELFF
clone_size: -
v_call: TRBV19
d_call: -
j_call: TRBJ2-2

cdr3_nt: TGTGCCAGCAGTGAACTAACGGGGCCCTACAATGAGCAGTTCTTC
cdr3_aa: CASSELTGPYNEQFF
clone_size: medium-sized
v_call: TRBV2
d_call: -
j_call: TRBJ2-1

cdr3_nt: TGTCCCAGCAGCCGCGGGGCGGCCGGGCATGAGCAGTTCTTC
cdr3_aa: CPSSRGAAGHEQFF
clone_size: -
v_call: TRBV3-1
d_call: -
j_call: TRBJ2-1

cdr3_nt: TGCAGTGCAAGGGACAGGGTGGGCAATCAGCCCCAGCATTTT
cdr3_aa: CSARDRVGNQPQHF
clone_size: many
v_call: TRBV20-1
d_call: TRBD1
j_call: TRBJ1-5

cdr3_nt: TGTGCCACCAGCAGAGGAGGGGTTGCTCAGCCCCAGCATTTT
cdr3_aa: CATSRGGVAQPQHF
clone_size: many
v_call: TRBV15
d_call: -
j_call: TRBJ1-5

cdr3_nt: TGCGCCAGCAGTCACCCTGACCACACCGGGGAGCTGTTTTTT
cdr3_aa: CASSHPDHTGELFF
clone_size: many
v_call: TRBV4-1
d_call: -
j_call: TRBJ2-2

cdr3_nt: TGCGCCAGCAGCCAACGGGACAGGGAAGATACGCAGTATTTT
cdr3_aa: CASSQRDREDTQYF
clone_size: many
v_call: TRBV4-1
d_call: TRBD1
j_call: TRBJ2-3

cdr3_nt: TGTGCCAGCAGCCGACAGGGTGGCAATCAGCCCCAGCATTTT
cdr3_aa: CASSRQGGNQPQHF
clone_size: many
v_call: TRBV3-1
d_call: TRBD1
j_call: TRBJ1-5

cdr3_nt: TGCGCCAGCAGCGTTCGTACCGCAGATACGCAGTATTTT
cdr3_aa: CASSVRTADTQYF
clone_size: many
v_call: TRBV4-1
d_call: -
j_call: TRBJ2-3

cdr3_nt: TGTGCCAGCAGCTTAGACCCAGACAATTACGAGCAGTGCTTC
cdr3_aa: CASSLDPDNYEQCF
clone_size: -
v_call: TRBV5-6
d_call: -
j_call: TRBJ2-7

cdr3_nt: TGCGCCAGCAGTCAGCCCAGGGACCCAGCTAACTATGGCTACACCTTC
cdr3_aa: CASSQPRDPANYGYTF
clone_size: many
v_call: TRBV23-1
d_call: -
j_call: TRBJ1-2

cdr3_nt: TGTGCCAGCAGCCCCCTCCAGAGCGGGGGCGAGCAGTACTTC
cdr3_aa: CASSPLQSGGEQYF
clone_size: -
v_call: TRBV3-1
d_call: TRBD2
j_call: TRBJ2-7

cdr3_nt: TGTGCCAGCAGCCCACGGTTGGCTAGCACCGATGAGCAGTTCTTC
cdr3_aa: CASSPRLASTDEQFF
clone_size: many
v_call: TRBV7-9
d_call: -
j_call: TRBJ2-1

cdr3_nt: TGCGCCAGCAGCGTTTCCGGGACAGGGTTGGAGACCCAGTACTTC
cdr3_aa: CASSVSGTGLETQYF
clone_size: many
v_call: TRBV5-1
d_call: TRBD1
j_call: TRBJ2-5